These 15 T cell receptor beta chains share one sample of origin, sequenced in a study of blood T cell repertoires in COVID-19 (TCRdb year 2020). To prepare the library, the immunoSEQ multiplex PCR assay was applied. Imported from immuneACCESS, the table was reduced by TCRdb to in-frame sequences with V and J called. These copies leave out some clones; in studies compared against another copy, an unresolved V gene accounts for under half, and the cause of the remainder is not known. Across this sample there are about 500,000 clones, with roughly 89% seen only once. The ten largest make up around 0.95% of the sample. Sequencing input: peripheral blood. These receptors were collected from a man in his late teens or twenties with COVID-19, enrolled during active disease.

The V call is TRBV25-1, the J call TRBJ2-2; no clear D gene. Germline lookup yields CDR1 MGHDK and CDR2 SYGVNS. V was cut by 10 bases and J by 1 base, with 7 bases left in between. The CDR3 consists of 12 residues. The CDR3 is CATIRNTGELFF. Written as DNA, the CDR3 is TGTGCCACGATCAGGAACACCGGGGAGCTGTTTTTT. The whole variable domain, filled in from reference TRBV25-1 and TRBJ2-2, reads EADIYQTPRYLVIGTGKKITLECSQTMGHDKMYWYQQDPGMELHLIHYSYGVNSTEKGDLSSESTVSRIRTEHFPLTLESARPSHTSQYLCATIRNTGELFFGEGSRLTVL.

V is TRBV4-1 and J is TRBJ2-3, with D hard to call. Trimming took off 1 base at V and 6 bases at J, with 20 bases between the two ends. Germline assignment: CDR1 MGHRA and CDR2 YSYEKL. There are 17 residues in the CDR3. DNA of the CDR3: TGCGCCAGCAGCCAAGGAGCCGCTAGGAGTCCTCGGGATACGCAGTATTTT. It is translated as CASSQGAARSPRDTQYF.

This sequence joins TRBV27 and TRBJ2-5; 8 bases fit TRBD2. CDR1 is MNHEY, CDR2 SMNVEV, per germline (reference sequence). The CDR3 totals 16 residues. J gave up 0 bases and V 4 bases, and 7 bases lay outside the gene matches. CDR3 nucleotides: TGTGCCAGCAGTTCCTTAGCGGGGAGCCACCAAGAGACCCAGTACTTC. Its translation: CASSSLAGSHQETQYF.

The chain employs TRBV2 and TRBJ2-1, with TRBD2 matching 13 bases. The V segment lost 4 bases and the J segment 7 bases; nucleotides outside the gene matches: 4. Germline V CDR1 and CDR2: SNHLY, FYNNEI. This CDR3 has 15 residues. Here the CDR3 reads CASSVGLAGVNEQFF. CDR3 coding DNA: TGTGCCAGCAGTGTAGGACTAGCGGGAGTTAATGAGCAGTTCTTC.

The gene calls are TRBV5-6 and TRBJ1-5; 10 bases are shared with TRBD1. This CDR3 is 15 amino acids long. The ends lost 1 base at V and 6 bases at J; junction bases unmatched: 4. Germline CDR1 reads SGHDT; CDR2 reads YYEEEE. The CDR3 nucleotides read TGTGCCAGCAGCTTGAGACAGGGGGCGGTTCAGCCCCAGCATTTT. Amino acids: CASSLRQGAVQPQHF.

The chain is built from TRBV2 and TRBJ2-7; D unclear. V dropped 1 base and J dropped 12 bases, with 10 bases sitting between them. From germline, CDR1 is SNHLY and CDR2 FYNNEI. CDR3 size: 11 residues. In DNA, the CDR3 is TGTGCCAGCAGTGAAGTAAGCCTGCCGTACTTC. Translated, it gives CASSEVSLPYF.

The rearrangement joins TRBV30 to TRBJ2-3, with 7 positions matching TRBD2. The CDR3 covers 15 residues. Germline assignment: CDR1 GTSNPN and CDR2 SVGIG (reference sequence). V gave up 3 bases and J gave up 0 bases; unmatched junction bases: 6. Here the CDR3 reads CAWRGLAVSTDTQYF. The CDR3, as DNA: TGTGCCTGGAGAGGGCTAGCGGTTAGCACAGATACGCAGTATTTT. Full variable domain (outside the CDR3, taken from reference TRBV30 and TRBJ2-3): SQTIHQWPATLVQPVGSPLSLECTVEGTSNPNLYWYRQAAGRGLQLLFYSVGIGQISSEVPQNLSASRPQDRQFILSSKKLLLSDSGFYLCAWRGLAVSTDTQYFGPGTRLTVL.

This chain connects TRBV25-1 to TRBJ2-7, with 10 bases fitting TRBD1. This CDR3 region has 15 residues. V trimming: 5 bases; J trimming: 6 bases; junction bases outside the gene matches: 10. Per the germline V gene, CDR1 is MGHDK and CDR2 is SYGVNS. CDR3 nucleotides: TGTGCCAGCAGTCAAACCGGGACAGGGGCTGTCGAGCAGTACTTC. It translates to CASSQTGTGAVEQYF.

The chain has TRBV12-5 and TRBJ1-4; 7 nucleotides agree with TRBD1. V lost 7 bases to trimming and J lost 8 bases; unmatched junction nucleotides: 7. The CDR3 consists of 13 residues. The germline CDR1 and CDR2 sequences are LGHNT and FRNRAP. CDR3 DNA sequence: TGTGCTAGTGCCCCAGGGGGTTTCGAAAAACTGTTTTTT. Protein product: CASAPGGFEKLFF.

This rearrangement joins TRBV3-1 (or the pseudogene TRBV3-2) to TRBJ1-6; TRBD1 matches at 9 bases. CDR1 is LGHDT and CDR2 is YNNKEL in the germline V gene (reference sequence). The CDR3 has 15 amino acids. J gave up 9 bases and V 0 bases, and 3 bases lay outside the gene matches. CDR3 in amino acids: CASSQETGGGSPLHF. The DNA of the CDR3 is TGTGCCAGCAGCCAAGAGACAGGGGGTGGTTCACCCCTCCACTTT.

V gene TRBV2 combines with J gene TRBJ2-1; 14 bases map to TRBD2. Germline values: CDR1 SNHLY, CDR2 FYNNEI. V gave up 6 bases and J gave up 5 bases; unmatched junction bases: 6. CDR3 length: 16 residues. CDR3 sequence: CASRRMTSGGDNEQFF. DNA for the CDR3: TGTGCCAGCAGGAGGATGACTAGCGGGGGGGACAATGAGCAGTTCTTC. Full variable domain (remainder filled in from reference TRBV2 and TRBJ2-1): EPEVTQTPSHQVTQMGQEVILRCVPISNHLYFYWYRQILGQKVEFLVSFYNNEISEKSEIFDDQFSVERPDGSNFTLKIRSTKLEDSAMYFCASRRMTSGGDNEQFFGPGTRLTVL.

This chain joins TRBV18 and TRBJ2-3; 11 bases line up with TRBD2. CDR1 and CDR2 from the germline V gene are KGHSH and LQKENI. V shed 4 bases, J shed 2 bases, and the junction held 2 bases outside the gene matches. This CDR3 is 15 amino acids long. The CDR3 region has the DNA TGTGCCAGCTCACAACTAGCGGGGGACACAGATACGCAGTATTTT. Translation: CASSQLAGDTDTQYF.

V is TRBV19 and J is TRBJ1-5; D is possibly TRBD1 (5 bases). This CDR3 contains 17 residues. V was trimmed by 0 bases and J by 3 bases, leaving 15 bases between them. From germline, CDR1 is LNHDA and CDR2 SQIVND (reference sequence). The CDR3 DNA sequence: TGTGCCAGTAGTATAGATAGGGACTCCGAGATCAATCAGCCCCAGCATTTT. Protein product: CASSIDRDSEINQPQHF.

The DNA of the CDR3 is TGCGCCAGCAGTGTCAGGAGGGGATCGGGAGAGCAGTACTTC. It translates to CASSVRRGSGEQYF. The V call is TRBV10-1, the J call TRBJ2-7; a weak D match, TRBD2 (6 bases). CDR1 is WNHNN and CDR2 is SYGVQD in the germline V gene (reference sequence). Trimming pared 4 bases from V and 7 bases from J, leaving 17 bases between. The CDR3 runs 14 residues.

CDR3 region: CASSPSPGNQETQYF. In DNA, the CDR3 is TGTGCCAGCAGCCCCTCCCCCGGGAACCAAGAGACCCAGTACTTC. The V call is TRBV3-1 (or the pseudogene TRBV3-2), the J call TRBJ2-5; D is perhaps TRBD2 (5 bases). The germline gives CDR1 LGHDT, CDR2 YNNKEL (reference sequence). The CDR3 is 15 amino acids. Trimming stripped 4 bases from V and 0 bases from J, with 12 bases between.